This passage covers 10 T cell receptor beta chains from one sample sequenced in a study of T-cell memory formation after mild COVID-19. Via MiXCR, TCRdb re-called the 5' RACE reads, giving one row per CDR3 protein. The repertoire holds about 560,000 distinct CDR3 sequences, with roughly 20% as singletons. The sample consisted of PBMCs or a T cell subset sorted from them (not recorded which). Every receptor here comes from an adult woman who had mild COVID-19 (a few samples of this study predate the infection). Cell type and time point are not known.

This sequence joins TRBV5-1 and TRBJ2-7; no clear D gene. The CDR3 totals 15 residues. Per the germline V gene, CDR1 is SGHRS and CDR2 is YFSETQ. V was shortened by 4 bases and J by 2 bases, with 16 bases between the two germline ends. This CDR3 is CASSQFSGRPYEQYF. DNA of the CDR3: TGCGCCAGCAGCCAATTTAGTGGCAGGCCCTACGAGCAGTACTTC.

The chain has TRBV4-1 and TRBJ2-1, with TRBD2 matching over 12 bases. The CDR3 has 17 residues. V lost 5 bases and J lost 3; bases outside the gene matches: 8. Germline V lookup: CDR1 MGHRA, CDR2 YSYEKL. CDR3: CASSEPSGGAVYNEQFF. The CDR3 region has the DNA TGCGCCAGCAGCGAACCTAGCGGGGGGGCCGTCTACAATGAGCAGTTCTTC.

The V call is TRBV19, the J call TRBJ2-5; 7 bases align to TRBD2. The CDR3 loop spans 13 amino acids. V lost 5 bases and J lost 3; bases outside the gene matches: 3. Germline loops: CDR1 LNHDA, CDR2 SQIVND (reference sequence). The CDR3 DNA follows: TGTGCCAGTAGTCCTAGCGGCAAAGAGACCCAGTACTTC. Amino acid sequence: CASSPSGKETQYF.

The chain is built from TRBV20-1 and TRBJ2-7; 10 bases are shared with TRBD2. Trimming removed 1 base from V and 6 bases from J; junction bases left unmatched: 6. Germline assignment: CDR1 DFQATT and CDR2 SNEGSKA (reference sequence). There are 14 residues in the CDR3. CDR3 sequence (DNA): TGCAGTGCTAGAGGTTCTAGCGGGGGCAGCGAGCAGTACTTC. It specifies CSARGSSGGSEQYF.

CDR3 loop: CASSSGGWEPYEQYF. The CDR3, as DNA: TGTGCCAGCTCCTCAGGGGGCTGGGAACCCTACGAGCAGTACTTC. The V gene is TRBV9, the J gene TRBJ2-7; 8 positions agree with TRBD1. In germline, CDR1 is SGDLS, CDR2 YYNGEE. The CDR3 extends over 15 amino acids. Losses at the gene ends were 7 bases for V and 2 bases for J; bases not matched to a gene: 11.

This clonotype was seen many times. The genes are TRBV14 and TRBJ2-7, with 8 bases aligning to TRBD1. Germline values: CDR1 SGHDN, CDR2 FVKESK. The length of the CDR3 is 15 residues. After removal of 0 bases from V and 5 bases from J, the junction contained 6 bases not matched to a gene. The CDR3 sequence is CASSQDVRGQNEQYF. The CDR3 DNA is TGTGCCAGCAGCCAAGATGTCAGGGGGCAAAACGAGCAGTACTTC.

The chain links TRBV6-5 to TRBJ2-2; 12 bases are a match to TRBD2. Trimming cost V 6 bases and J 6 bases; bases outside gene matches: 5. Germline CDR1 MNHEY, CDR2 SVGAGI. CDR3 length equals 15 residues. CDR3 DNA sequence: TGTGCCAGCAGCCTGACTAGCGGGAGTGCCGGGGAGCTGTTTTTT. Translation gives CASSLTSGSAGELFF.

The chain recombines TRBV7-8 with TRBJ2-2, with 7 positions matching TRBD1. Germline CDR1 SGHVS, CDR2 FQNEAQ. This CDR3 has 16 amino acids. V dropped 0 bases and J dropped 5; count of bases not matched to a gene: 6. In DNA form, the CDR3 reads TGTGCCAGCAGCTTAGCGGGCAGGGGGTCGACCGGGGAGCTGTTTTTT. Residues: CASSLAGRGSTGELFF.

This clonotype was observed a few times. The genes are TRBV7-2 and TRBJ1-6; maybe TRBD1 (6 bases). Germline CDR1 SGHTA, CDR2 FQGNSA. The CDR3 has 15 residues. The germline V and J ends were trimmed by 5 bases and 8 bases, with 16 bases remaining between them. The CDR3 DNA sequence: TGTGCCAGCAGCCCCCGCCAGGGGAGTGATTCACCCCTCCACTTT. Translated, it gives CASSPRQGSDSPLHF.

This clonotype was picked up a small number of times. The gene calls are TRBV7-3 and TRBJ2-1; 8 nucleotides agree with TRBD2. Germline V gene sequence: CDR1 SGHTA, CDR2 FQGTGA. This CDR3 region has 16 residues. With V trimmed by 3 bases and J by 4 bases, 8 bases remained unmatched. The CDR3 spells CASSFMGPGGYNEQFF. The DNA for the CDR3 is TGTGCCAGCAGCTTTATGGGCCCGGGAGGGTACAATGAGCAGTTCTTC.